This T cell receptor (beta chain) was recovered during a study of T-cell memory formation after mild COVID-19. About the study: Largely, TCR clusters stayed within a single donor.

In the case of this clonotype: Its antigen is currently unknown.

The TCR alpha and TCR beta cDNA libraries, bearing sample barcodes and UMIs, were generated by 5'RACE using constant-segment primers. TCRdb passed the 5' RACE reads through MiXCR, listing each CDR3 protein once. Among fewer than 250,000 distinct CDR3 sequences listed, around 18% were seen once. J gave up 2 bases and V 6 bases, and 8 bases lay outside the gene matches. The CDR3 is 14 amino acids. Germline assignment: CDR1 GTSNPN and CDR2 SVGIG (reference sequence). The study's findings and limits: The pre-infection memory compartment contained some responding clones, suggesting cross-reactive memory joined. Largely, contracting CD4+ clones fell within CM and EM, and contracting CD8+ clones within EMRA.

This sequence was found in an adult woman who had mild COVID-19 (a few samples of this study predate the infection). Cell type and time point are not known. The J gene is TRBJ2-3, the V gene TRBV30, with 7 nucleotides matching TRBD2. Sequencing was done on a sample of PBMCs or a T cell subset sorted from them (not recorded which). CDR3: CACASGGYTDTQYF. The CDR3 coding sequence is TGTGCCTGCGCTAGCGGTGGGTACACAGATACGCAGTATTTT.